This T cell receptor (beta chain) emerged from a study of identical twins. One entry per CDR3 protein results from TCRdb running MiXCR on the 5' RACE reads. The sample contains approximately 260,000 distinct CDR3 sequences, more than 12% of which appear only once. Healthy Caucasians, and only they, were the donors. This clonotype was sampled from a woman aged 18-29 years in good health. Sequencing used memory (CD45RO+) T cells sorted from blood.

This CDR3 is CASSFRSYSGAYQETQYF. In DNA form, the CDR3 reads TGTGCCAGCAGTTTCCGATCCTATAGCGGGGCGTACCAAGAGACCCAGTACTTC. V is TRBV6-9 and J is TRBJ2-5; the match to TRBD2 covers 8 bases. Germline CDR1 is MNHGY and CDR2 is SVAAGI. The length of the CDR3 is 18 residues. The trim removed 4 bases at V and 0 bases at J, leaving 13 bases unmatched.